The present T cell receptor (beta chain) was sequenced within a study of blood T cell repertoires in COVID-19. The table came from immunoSEQ multiplex PCR; TCRdb's copy has only in-frame clones and leaves some out. The sample has about 150,000 clones; roughly three quarters are singletons. Trimming took off 3 bases at V and 9 bases at J, with 10 bases between the two ends. The CDR3 extends over 12 amino acids. CDR1 and CDR2 (germline): KGHSH, LQKENI. This clonotype originated in a woman aged 70-85 years with COVID-19, enrolled during active disease. Sequencing was carried out using peripheral blood. V is TRBV18 and J is TRBJ2-3; D might be TRBD2 (5 bases). CDR3 in DNA: TGTGCCAGCTCACCGGGCCGGGAAACGCAGTATTTT. Translating gives CASSPGRETQYF.